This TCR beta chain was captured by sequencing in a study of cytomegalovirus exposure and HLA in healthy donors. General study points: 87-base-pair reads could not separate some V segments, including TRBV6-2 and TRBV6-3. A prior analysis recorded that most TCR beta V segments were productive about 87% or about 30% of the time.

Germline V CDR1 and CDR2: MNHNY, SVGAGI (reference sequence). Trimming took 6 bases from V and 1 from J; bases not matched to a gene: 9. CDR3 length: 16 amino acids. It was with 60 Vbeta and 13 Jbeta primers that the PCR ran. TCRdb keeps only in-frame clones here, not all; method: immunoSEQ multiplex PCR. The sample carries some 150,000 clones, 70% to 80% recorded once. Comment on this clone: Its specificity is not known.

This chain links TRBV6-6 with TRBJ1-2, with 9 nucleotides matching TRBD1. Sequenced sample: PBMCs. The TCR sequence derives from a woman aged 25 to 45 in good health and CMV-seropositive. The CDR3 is CASSPSGTGINYGYTF. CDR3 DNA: TGTGCCAGCAGCCCTTCCGGGACAGGGATTAACTATGGCTACACCTTC.